This T cell receptor beta chain was obtained from a study of T-cell reconstitution after alpha-beta-depleted transplantation in children. A few counts support this clonotype. Its specificity is not known. Germline CDR1 and CDR2: SGDLS and YYNGEE. The CDR3 has 13 residues. The V end was cut by 4 bases, the J end by 0 bases, with 7 bases between. Unique molecular identifiers were incorporated into the prepared TCRbeta library. One entry per CDR3 protein, called by TCRdb with MiXCR from the PCR reads. The table records around 300,000 distinct CDR3 sequences, around 7.1% of them present only once. Notes on the study in general: After transplant, high TCRbeta diversity at day 60 in some patients arose from surviving recipient T cells and thymic progenitors. The authors attributed T-cell counts and diversity one year after transplant mostly to newly produced T cells. Several hundred expanded graft clones reportedly gave rise to the alpha-beta T cells present about two months after transplant.

This chain links TRBV9 with TRBJ1-1; unclear D gene. The origin of this receptor is a female patient younger than 10 who had a stem cell transplant for Fanconi anemia, so the T cells may come from the graft donor. The source material was peripheral blood, sampled 360 days after TCRalphabeta/CD19-depleted stem cell transplant. The CDR3 DNA sequence: TGTGCCAGCAGCCTCCCAATGAACACTGAAGCTTTCTTT. This encodes CASSLPMNTEAFF.